This TCR beta chain emerged from a study of blood T cell repertoires in COVID-19. Data came from immunoSEQ multiplex PCR; TCRdb stores just in-frame clones and leaves some out. There are approximately 210,000 clones in the sample; roughly three quarters occur only once, and 17% lies in the top ten. Ten or more counts support this clone. Sequenced: PBMCs or T cells enriched from blood (not recorded which). The TCR was taken from a woman aged 45-65 years with acute COVID-19.

This CDR3 reads CASSPSRETNEKLFF. CDR3 nucleotides: TGTGCCAGCAGCCCCTCCAGGGAAACTAATGAAAAACTGTTTTTT. The chain employs TRBV7-6 and TRBJ1-4, with D maybe TRBD1 (5 bases). The CDR3 sequence is 15 residues long. Trimming took off 5 bases at V and 1 base at J, with 11 bases between the two ends. Germline-derived CDR1 and CDR2 are SGHVS and FNYEAQ.